Listed below are T cell receptor beta chains from one sample, sequenced in a study of T cell repertoires in cytomegalovirus infection. Which antigens these TCRs recognize remains unknown. Via MiXCR, TCRdb re-called the reads, giving one row per CDR3 protein. Among 20,000 to 25,000 distinct CDR3 sequences listed, about 39% were seen once. Sample: CD8+ T cells from cultured PBMCs, taken from culture after CMV antigen stimulation. The receptors originated from a human donor in good health (CMV status not recorded). Some clones in this sample may be carry-over from other donors' samples. CDR3s include the opening cysteine and the closing phenylalanine or tryptophan. Fields, in order: J gene, clone size, D gene, V gene, CDR3 protein, CDR3 DNA. The D gene is left open where the match is weak. Clone size is stated in some rows and not others, as once, few, many or a class when expanded.

>TRBJ1-1|NA|TRBD1|TRBV4-3
CASSQGIGQGAFDTEAFF
TGCGCCAGCAGCCAAGGGATTGGACAGGGGGCGTTTGACACTGAAGCTTTCTTT
>TRBJ2-1|few|NA|TRBV6-5
CASSPFGAGKGNEQFF
TGTGCCAGCAGCCCTTTCGGAGCGGGTAAAGGCAATGAGCAGTTCTTC
>TRBJ1-3|once|NA|TRBV4-1
CASSQEETGVGGNTIYF
TGCGCCAGCAGCCAAGAAGAAACCGGGGTTGGCGGAAACACCATATATTTT
>TRBJ2-2|NA|TRBD1|TRBV12-3/TRBV12-4
CASSLGKQGFTGELFF
TGTGCCAGCAGTTTGGGCAAACAGGGGTTCACCGGGGAGCTGTTTTTT
>TRBJ2-7|NA|NA|TRBV12-3/TRBV12-4
CASSLFSPYEQYF
TGTGCCAGCAGTTTATTTTCGCCCTACGAGCAGTACTTC
>TRBJ1-2|NA|TRBD1|TRBV4-3
CASSPATGAVSYGYTF
TGCGCCAGCAGCCCGGCGACAGGGGCCGTCAGCTATGGCTACACCTTC
>TRBJ2-1|few|TRBD2|TRBV24-1
CATGTSGNNEQFF
TGTGCCACCGGGACTAGCGGGAACAATGAGCAGTTCTTC
>TRBJ1-6|NA|NA|TRBV15
CATSRDRTGHNNSPLHF
TGTGCCACCAGCAGAGATCGGACCGGGCATAATAATTCACCCCTCCACTTT
>TRBJ2-7|few|NA|TRBV6-1
CASSEEQWAPVDYEQYF
TGTGCCAGCAGTGAAGAGCAATGGGCCCCGGTGGACTACGAGCAGTACTTC
>TRBJ1-2|NA|NA|TRBV7-8
CASSFQGNYGYTF
TGTGCCAGCAGCTTTCAGGGGAACTATGGCTACACCTTC
>TRBJ1-5|NA|NA|TRBV12-3/TRBV12-4
CASRPGNQPQHF
TGTGCCAGCAGACCAGGGAATCAGCCCCAGCATTTT
>TRBJ2-1|NA|NA|TRBV18
CASSLTTGGSDNEQFF
TGTGCCAGCTCACTCACAACTGGAGGATCTGACAATGAGCAGTTCTTC
>TRBJ1-2|NA|TRBD1|TRBV7-8
CASSPPGQENYGYTF
TGTGCCAGCAGTCCACCGGGACAGGAAAACTATGGCTACACCTTC
>TRBJ2-7|few|TRBD2|TRBV4-1
CASSHTGLAGVGEQYF
TGCGCCAGCAGCCACACGGGACTAGCGGGAGTTGGAGAGCAGTACTTC
>TRBJ2-1|NA|TRBD2|TRBV12-3/TRBV12-4
CASSSPGLLYNEQFF
TGTGCCAGCAGTTCTCCGGGACTACTATACAATGAGCAGTTCTTC
>TRBJ1-6|NA|TRBD1|TRBV12-3/TRBV12-4
CASSWDRLSSYNSPLHF
TGTGCCAGCAGTTGGGACAGGTTGAGCTCCTATAATTCACCCCTCCACTTT
>TRBJ2-7|few|NA|TRBV27
CASSTDGYYEQYF
TGTGCCAGCAGTACGGACGGATACTACGAGCAGTACTTC
>TRBJ2-1|many|NA|TRBV7-8
CASSLRDRIKEQFF
TGTGCCAGCAGCCTCCGGGATCGAATCAAGGAGCAGTTCTTC
>TRBJ2-7|NA|TRBD1|TRBV19
CASSIDLPGQGAPYEQYF
TGTGCCAGTAGTATAGATCTTCCCGGACAGGGGGCGCCGTACGAGCAGTACTTC
>TRBJ2-5|NA|NA|TRBV12-3/TRBV12-4
CASSFKPGQETQYF
TGTGCCAGCAGTTTTAAGCCTGGGCAAGAGACCCAGTACTTC
>TRBJ1-4|few|NA|TRBV4-3
CASSQEDEKLFF
TGCGCCAGCAGCCAAGAAGACGAAAAACTGTTTTTT
>TRBJ2-7|NA|NA|TRBV10-2
CATNDRGNYEQYF
TGCGCCACCAACGATCGGGGGAACTACGAGCAGTACTTC
>TRBJ1-1|once|TRBD1|TRBV27
CASSSDRVGTEAFF
TGTGCCAGCAGTTCCGACAGGGTGGGCACTGAAGCTTTCTTT
>TRBJ2-7|many|TRBD2|TRBV7-2
CASIGTSGTGLSYEQYF
TGTGCCAGCATTGGGACTAGCGGGACCGGCCTCTCCTACGAGCAGTACTTC
>TRBJ2-2|few|NA|TRBV14
CASSVQGYGELFF
TGTGCCAGCAGCGTCCAGGGATACGGGGAGCTGTTTTTT
>TRBJ2-1|NA|TRBD2|TRBV27
CASNRSGGKSNEQFF
TGTGCCAGCAATCGTAGCGGGGGGAAGTCCAATGAGCAGTTCTTC
>TRBJ2-7|NA|NA|TRBV20-1
CSARAPQEHYEQYF
TGCAGTGCTAGGGCCCCCCAAGAACACTACGAGCAGTACTTC
>TRBJ2-7|many|NA|TRBV6-1
CASSEEVLGFGGF
TGTGCCAGCAGTGAAGAAGTTTTAGGATTCGGTGGCTTC
>TRBJ1-2|NA|NA|TRBV18
CASSWTAYGYTF
TGTGCCAGCTCATGGACAGCCTACGGCTACACCTTC
>TRBJ1-5|NA|NA|TRBV6-2/TRBV6-3
CASKEAGINQPQHF
TGTGCCAGCAAGGAGGCAGGGATCAATCAGCCCCAGCATTTT
>TRBJ2-7|NA|NA|TRBV5-4
CASSLMGAEQYF
TGTGCCAGCAGCCTTATGGGGGCAGAGCAGTACTTC
>TRBJ2-1|NA|NA|TRBV6-2/TRBV6-3
CAGGYNEQFF
TGTGCAGGGGGGTACAATGAGCAGTTCTTC
>TRBJ2-1|NA|NA|TRBV5-8
CASSLESGGEQFF
TGTGCCAGCAGCTTGGAAAGCGGTGGTGAGCAGTTCTTC
>TRBJ1-1|NA|NA|TRBV6-6
CASSYTRSSTEAFF
TGTGCCAGCAGTTACACCCGGTCCAGCACTGAAGCTTTCTTT
>TRBJ2-1|NA|NA|TRBV7-8
CASSPHPTTGPHEQFF
TGTGCCAGCAGTCCCCACCCAACTACGGGCCCCCATGAGCAGTTCTTC
>TRBJ1-5|few|NA|TRBV7-6
CASTPGDGSNQPQHF
TGTGCCAGCACGCCGGGGGACGGGAGCAATCAGCCCCAGCATTTT
>TRBJ2-7|many|NA|TRBV27
CASITQGEQYF
TGTGCCAGCATCACCCAGGGGGAGCAGTACTTC
>TRBJ2-7|NA|NA|TRBV7-2
CASSLQGGYYEQYF
TGTGCCAGCAGCTTGCAGGGAGGCTACTACGAGCAGTACTTC
>TRBJ2-3|NA|NA|TRBV18
CASSPEADTQYF
TGTGCCAGCTCACCAGAGGCAGATACGCAGTATTTT
>TRBJ1-1|NA|NA|TRBV7-4
CASSSTEGSIGTEAFF
TGTGCCAGCAGCTCCACAGAGGGCAGCATCGGGACTGAAGCTTTCTTT